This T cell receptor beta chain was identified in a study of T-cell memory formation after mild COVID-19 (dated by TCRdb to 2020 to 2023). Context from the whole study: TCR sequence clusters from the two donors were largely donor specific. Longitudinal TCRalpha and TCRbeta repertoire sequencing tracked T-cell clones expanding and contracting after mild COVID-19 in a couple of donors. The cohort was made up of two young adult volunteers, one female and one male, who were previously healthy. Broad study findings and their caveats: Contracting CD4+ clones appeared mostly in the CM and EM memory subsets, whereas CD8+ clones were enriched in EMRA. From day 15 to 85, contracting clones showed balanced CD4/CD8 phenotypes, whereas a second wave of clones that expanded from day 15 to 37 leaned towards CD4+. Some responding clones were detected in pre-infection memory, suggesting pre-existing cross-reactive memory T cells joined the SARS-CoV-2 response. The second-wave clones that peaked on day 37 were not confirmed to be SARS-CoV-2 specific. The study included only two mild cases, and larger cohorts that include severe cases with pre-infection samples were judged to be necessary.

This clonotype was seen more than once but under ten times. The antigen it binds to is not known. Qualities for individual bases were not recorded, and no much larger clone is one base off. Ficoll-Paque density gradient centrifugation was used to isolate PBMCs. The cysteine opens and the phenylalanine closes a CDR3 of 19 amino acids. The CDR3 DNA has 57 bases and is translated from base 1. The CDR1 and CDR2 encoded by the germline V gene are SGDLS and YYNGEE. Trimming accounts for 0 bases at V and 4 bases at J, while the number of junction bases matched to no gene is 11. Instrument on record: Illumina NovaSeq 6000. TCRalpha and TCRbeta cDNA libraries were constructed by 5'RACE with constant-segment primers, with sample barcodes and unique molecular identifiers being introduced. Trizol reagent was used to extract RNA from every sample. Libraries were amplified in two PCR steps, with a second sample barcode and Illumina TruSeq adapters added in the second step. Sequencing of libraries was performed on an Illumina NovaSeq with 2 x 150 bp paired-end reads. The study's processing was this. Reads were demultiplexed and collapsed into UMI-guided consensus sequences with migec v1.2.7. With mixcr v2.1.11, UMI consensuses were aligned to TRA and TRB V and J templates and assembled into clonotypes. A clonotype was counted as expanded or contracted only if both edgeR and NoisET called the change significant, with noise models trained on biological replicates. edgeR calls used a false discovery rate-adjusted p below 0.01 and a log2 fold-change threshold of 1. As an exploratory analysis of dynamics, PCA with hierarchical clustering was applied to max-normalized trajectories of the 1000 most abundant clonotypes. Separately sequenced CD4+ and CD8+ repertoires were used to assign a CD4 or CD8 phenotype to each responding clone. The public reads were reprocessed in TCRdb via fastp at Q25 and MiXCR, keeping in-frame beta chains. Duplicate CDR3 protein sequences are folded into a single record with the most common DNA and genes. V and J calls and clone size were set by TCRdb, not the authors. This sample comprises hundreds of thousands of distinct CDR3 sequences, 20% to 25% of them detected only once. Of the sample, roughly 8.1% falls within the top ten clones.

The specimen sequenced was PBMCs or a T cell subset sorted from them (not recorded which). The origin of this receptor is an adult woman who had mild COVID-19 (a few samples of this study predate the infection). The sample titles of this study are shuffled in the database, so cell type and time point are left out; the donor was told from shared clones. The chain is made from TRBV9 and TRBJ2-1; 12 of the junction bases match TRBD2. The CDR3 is CASSVGQLRTSGAYNEQFF. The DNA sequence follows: TGTGCCAGCAGCGTAGGTCAGTTGAGGACTAGCGGGGCTTACAATGAGCAGTTCTTC.